The 10 T cell receptor beta chains below come from one sample, sequenced in a study of T cell repertoires in cytomegalovirus infection. TCRdb re-called the reads through MiXCR, storing one row per CDR3 protein. The profile shows approximately 500,000 distinct CDR3 sequences, about 11% of them singletons. Sequencing was performed on PBMCs. Receptor source: a human donor in good health (CMV status not recorded). Some clones in this sample may be carry-over from other donors' samples.

This chain joins TRBV30 and TRBJ2-1; perhaps TRBD2 as D (6 bases). Germline lookup yields CDR1 GTSNPN and CDR2 SVGIG (reference sequence). The CDR3 runs to 15 residues. The germline V and J ends were trimmed by 0 bases and 0 bases, with 9 bases remaining between them. CDR3 DNA sequence: TGTGCCTGGAGTGTGCGGGGTTACTCCTACAATGAGCAGTTCTTC. Protein sequence: CAWSVRGYSYNEQFF. The whole variable domain, remainder taken from reference TRBV30 and TRBJ2-1, is SQTIHQWPATLVQPVGSPLSLECTVEGTSNPNLYWYRQAAGRGLQLLFYSVGIGQISSEVPQNLSASRPQDRQFILSSKKLLLSDSGFYLCAWSVRGYSYNEQFFGPGTRLTVL.

Ten or more counts support this clonotype. The chain links TRBV7-8 to TRBJ2-3; D is unresolved. The V gene lost 5 bases and the J gene lost 3 bases, with 15 bases spanning the gap. CDR3 length: 15 residues. Germline CDR1 reads SGHVS; CDR2 reads FQNEAQ. Here the CDR3 reads CASSASVGETDTQYF. CDR3 sequence (DNA): TGTGCCAGCAGCGCGAGTGTGGGCGAAACAGATACGCAGTATTTT.

The gene calls are TRBV20-1 and TRBJ2-3; TRBD2 matches 7 bases. This CDR3 has 18 residues. The germline CDR1 and CDR2 sequences are DFQATT and SNEGSKA (reference sequence). J gave up 0 bases and V 6 bases, and 18 bases lay outside the gene matches. This chain's CDR3 is CSASLRDYFSLSTDTQYF. CDR3 bases: TGCAGTGCCTCACTCCGGGACTACTTTTCTCTTAGCACAGATACGCAGTATTTT.

This clonotype was picked up a small number of times. The CDR3 is CSVVGGSYEQYF. For the CDR3, the DNA is TGCAGCGTTGTGGGGGGATCCTACGAGCAGTACTTC. The rearrangement joins TRBV29-1 to TRBJ2-7; possible D gene TRBD2, 6 bases. Per the germline V gene, CDR1 is SQVTM and CDR2 is ANQGSEA. CDR3 length: 12 residues. V gave up 4 bases and J gave up 1 base, with 8 bases separating them.

This clonotype was detected many times. The chain has TRBV11-2 and TRBJ1-2; D uncertain. The CDR3 runs 13 residues. V was shortened by 0 bases and J by 4 bases, with 6 bases between the two germline ends. CDR1 and CDR2 from the germline V gene are SGHAT and FQNNGV. This CDR3 is CASSLDRTYGYTF. For the CDR3, the DNA is TGTGCCAGCAGCTTAGACCGAACCTATGGCTACACCTTC.

The chain couples TRBV28 to TRBJ2-7, with D possibly being TRBD1 or TRBD2 (5 bases each). The CDR3 runs 14 residues. V lost 3 bases and J lost 4, with 13 bases in between. Germline CDR1 reads MDHEN; CDR2 reads SYDVKM. The CDR3 DNA is TGTGCCAGCAGTTTGTGGGACGGAAAATACGAGCAGTACTTC. This codes for CASSLWDGKYEQYF.

In its sample, this clonotype was seen a few times. The genes are TRBV5-1 and TRBJ1-2; D is unresolved. Germline V lookup: CDR1 SGHRS, CDR2 YFSETQ. Trimming removed 1 base at V and 0 bases at J, with 4 bases between. The CDR3 runs 13 residues. The CDR3 DNA reads as TGCGCCAGCAGCTTGCCCTCTAACTATGGCTACACCTTC. Protein product: CASSLPSNYGYTF. The full variable domain, completed using reference TRBV5-1 and TRBJ1-2, is KAGVTQTPRYLIKTRGQQVTLSCSPISGHRSVSWYQQTPGQGLQFLFEYFSETQRNKGNFPGRFSGRQFSNSRSEMNVSTLELGDSALYLCASSLPSNYGYTFGSGTRLTVV.

This clonotype has ten or more counts. The chain carries TRBV12-5 and TRBJ1-1; D is unclear. CDR1 is LGHNT, CDR2 FRNRAP, per germline. V gave up 7 bases and J gave up 4 bases, with 13 bases separating them. The CDR3 runs 13 residues. The CDR3, as DNA: TGTGCTAGTGCGTACCAGTCGATCACTGAAGCTTTCTTT. Translating it yields CASAYQSITEAFF.

At least ten counts were recorded for this clonotype. V is TRBV7-9 and J is TRBJ2-3; 11 bases align to TRBD2. The trim removed 3 bases at V and 5 bases at J, leaving 1 base unmatched. The CDR3 is 14 amino acids. CDR1 is SEHNR and CDR2 is FQNEAQ in the germline V gene (reference sequence). CDR3 DNA sequence: TGTGCCAGCAGCTTCGGGACTAGCGGAGATACGCAGTATTTT. It yields the protein CASSFGTSGDTQYF.

This clonotype was counted ten times or more. The chain combines TRBV7-9 with TRBJ1-2; no definite D call. Germline loops: CDR1 SEHNR, CDR2 FQNEAQ (reference sequence). The CDR3 loop spans 13 amino acids. The V gene lost 5 bases and the J gene lost 8 bases, with 15 bases spanning the gap. The CDR3 DNA reads TGTGCCAGCAGCGGAAGTGACAATAACGGCTACACCTTC. Its protein is CASSGSDNNGYTF.